This TCR beta chain was sequenced during a study of OX40 agonist ivuxolimab in advanced cancers. Turning to the study itself: The group had a mean age of roughly 56 years, ranged from roughly 23 to 79, and was around 86% male. Study-level findings and limits: Determination of antigen specificity was not performed for the expanded peripheral T cells.

Germline values: CDR1 SGHTA, CDR2 FQGTGA. V was clipped by 1 base and J by 5 bases; unmatched bases: 7. This CDR3 spans 17 amino acids. Concerning this clone itself: Its target is not known.

This table comes from immunoSEQ multiplex PCR, and its TCRdb copy is limited to in-frame clones, with some not included. Of about 21,000 clones detected, roughly 91% appear once; the ten largest clones hold roughly 10%. Material: CD4+ or CD8+ T cells sorted from blood, obtained in a trial of the OX40 agonist ivuxolimab. The receptor comes from an adult with an advanced solid tumor such as melanoma, head and neck, liver or kidney cancer. The V gene is TRBV7-3, the J gene TRBJ2-3; TRBD2 aligns across 12 bases. CDR3: CASSLKSLAGGRDTQYF. CDR3 sequence (DNA): TGTGCCAGCAGCTTAAAGTCTCTAGCGGGGGGGCGAGATACGCAGTATTTT.